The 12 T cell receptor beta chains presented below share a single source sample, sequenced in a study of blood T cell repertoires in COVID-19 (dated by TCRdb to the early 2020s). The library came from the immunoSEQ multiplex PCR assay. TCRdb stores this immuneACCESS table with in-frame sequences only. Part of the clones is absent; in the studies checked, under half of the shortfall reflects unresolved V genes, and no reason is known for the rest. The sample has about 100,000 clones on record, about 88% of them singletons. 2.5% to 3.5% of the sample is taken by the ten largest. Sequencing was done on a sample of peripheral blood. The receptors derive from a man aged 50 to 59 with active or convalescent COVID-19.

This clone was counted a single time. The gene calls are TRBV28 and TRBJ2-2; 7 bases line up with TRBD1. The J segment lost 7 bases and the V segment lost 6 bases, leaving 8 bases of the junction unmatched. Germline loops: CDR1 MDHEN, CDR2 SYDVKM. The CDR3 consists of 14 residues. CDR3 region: CASSKTGTGGELFF. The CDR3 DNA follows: TGTGCCAGCAGCAAGACAGGGACGGGCGGGGAGCTGTTTTTT.

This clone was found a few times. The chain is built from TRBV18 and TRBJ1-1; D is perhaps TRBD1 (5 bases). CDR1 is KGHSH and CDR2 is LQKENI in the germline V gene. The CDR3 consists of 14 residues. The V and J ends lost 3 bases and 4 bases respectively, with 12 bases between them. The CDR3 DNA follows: TGTGCCAGCTCACCCTCTTTGGGGCCCACTGAAGCTTTCTTT. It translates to CASSPSLGPTEAFF. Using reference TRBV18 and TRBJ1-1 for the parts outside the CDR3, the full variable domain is NAGVMQNPRHLVRRRGQEARLRCSPMKGHSHVYWYRQLPEEGLKFMVYLQKENIIDESGMPKERFSAEFPKEGPSILRIQQVVRGDSAAYFCASSPSLGPTEAFFGQGTRLTVV.

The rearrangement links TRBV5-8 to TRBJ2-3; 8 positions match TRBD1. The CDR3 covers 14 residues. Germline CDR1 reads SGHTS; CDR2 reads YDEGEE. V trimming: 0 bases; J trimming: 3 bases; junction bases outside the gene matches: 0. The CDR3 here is CASSLGTGTDTQYF. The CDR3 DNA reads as TGTGCCAGCAGCTTGGGGACAGGGACAGATACGCAGTATTTT.

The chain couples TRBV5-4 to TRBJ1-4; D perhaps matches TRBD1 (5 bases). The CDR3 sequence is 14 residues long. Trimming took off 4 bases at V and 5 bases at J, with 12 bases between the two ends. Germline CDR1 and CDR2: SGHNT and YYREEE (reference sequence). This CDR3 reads CASSGVGPNEKLFF. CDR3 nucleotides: TGTGCCAGCAGCGGGGTGGGGCCGAATGAAAAACTGTTTTTT.

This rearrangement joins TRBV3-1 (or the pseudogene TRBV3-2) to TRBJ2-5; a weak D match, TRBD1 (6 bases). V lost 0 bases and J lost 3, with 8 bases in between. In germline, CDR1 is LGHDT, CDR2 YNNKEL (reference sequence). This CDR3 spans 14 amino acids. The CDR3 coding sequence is TGTGCCAGCAGCCAAGAGGACAGTGAAGAGACCCAGTACTTC. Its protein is CASSQEDSEETQYF.

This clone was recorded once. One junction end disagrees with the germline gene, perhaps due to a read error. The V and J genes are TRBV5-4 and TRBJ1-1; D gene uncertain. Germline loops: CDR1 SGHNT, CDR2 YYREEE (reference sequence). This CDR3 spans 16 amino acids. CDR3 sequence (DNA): TGTGCCAGCAGCTTGAACAGCAGGCTAATGAACCCTGAAGCTTTCTTT. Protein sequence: CASSLNSRLMNPEAFF.

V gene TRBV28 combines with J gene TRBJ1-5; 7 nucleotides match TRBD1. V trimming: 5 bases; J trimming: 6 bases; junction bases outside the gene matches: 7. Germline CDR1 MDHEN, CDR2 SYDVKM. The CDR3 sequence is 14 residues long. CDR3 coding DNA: TGTGCCAGCAGTAGGACAGGTTTTTTTCAGCCCCAGCATTTT. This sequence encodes CASSRTGFFQPQHF.

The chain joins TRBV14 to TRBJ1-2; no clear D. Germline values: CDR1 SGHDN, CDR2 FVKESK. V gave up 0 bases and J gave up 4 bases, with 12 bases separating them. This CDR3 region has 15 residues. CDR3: CASSQDRTGGYGYTF. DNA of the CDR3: TGTGCCAGCAGCCAAGACAGGACCGGAGGCTATGGCTACACCTTC.

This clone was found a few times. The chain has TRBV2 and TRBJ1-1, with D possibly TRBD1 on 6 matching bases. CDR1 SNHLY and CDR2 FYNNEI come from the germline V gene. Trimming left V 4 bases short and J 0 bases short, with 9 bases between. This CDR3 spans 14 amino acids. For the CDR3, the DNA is TGTGCCAGCAGTGTCCAGGGGTTGAACACTGAAGCTTTCTTT. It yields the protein CASSVQGLNTEAFF.

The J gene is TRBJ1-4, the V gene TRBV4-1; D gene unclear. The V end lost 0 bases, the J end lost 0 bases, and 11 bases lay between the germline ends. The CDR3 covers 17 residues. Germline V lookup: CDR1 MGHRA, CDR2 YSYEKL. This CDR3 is CASSQDPRRATNEKLFF. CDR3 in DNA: TGCGCCAGCAGCCAAGATCCCAGGAGGGCAACTAATGAAAAACTGTTTTTT.

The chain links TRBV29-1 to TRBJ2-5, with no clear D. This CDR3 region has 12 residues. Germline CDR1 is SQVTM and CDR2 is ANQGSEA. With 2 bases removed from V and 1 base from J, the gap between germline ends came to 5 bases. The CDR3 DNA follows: TGCAGCGTTGAATCCGGCCAAGAGACCCAGTACTTC. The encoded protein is CSVESGQETQYF.

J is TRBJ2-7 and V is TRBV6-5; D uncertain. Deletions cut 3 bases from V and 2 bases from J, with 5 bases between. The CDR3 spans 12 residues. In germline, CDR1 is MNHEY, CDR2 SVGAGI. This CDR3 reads CASSYDTYEQYV. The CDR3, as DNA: TGTGCCAGCAGTTATGACACCTACGAGCAGTACGTC.